Listed here are 5 T cell receptor beta chains from one sample, sequenced in a study of T cell repertoires in cytomegalovirus infection. TCRdb processed the reads anew with MiXCR; each CDR3 protein has one entry. This sample has 170,000 or so distinct CDR3 sequences, with around 14% found just once. The specimen was PBMCs. The receptors shown here come from a human donor in good health (CMV status not recorded). Some clones in this sample may be carry-over from other donors' samples.

This clonotype was counted many times. This chain connects TRBV4-1 to TRBJ2-3; D remains unclear. Germline CDR1 reads MGHRA; CDR2 reads YSYEKL. V dropped 1 base and J dropped 4 bases, with 9 bases sitting between them. This CDR3 region has 14 residues. The CDR3 coding sequence is TGCGCCAGCAGCCAAGGACACGGAGCAGATACGCAGTATTTT. Translated: CASSQGHGADTQYF.

This clonotype came up many times. This chain links TRBV20-1 with TRBJ2-1; TRBD2 matches at 10 bases. Germline assignment: CDR1 DFQATT and CDR2 SNEGSKA (reference sequence). The V gene end was trimmed by 3 bases and the J gene end by 6 bases; junction bases not matched to a gene: 8. The CDR3 consists of 15 residues. CDR3 residues: CSASLGAGGPNEQFF. The DNA of the CDR3 is TGCAGTGCTAGTTTGGGAGCGGGAGGGCCCAATGAGCAGTTCTTC.

There are a few counts of this clonotype. The V and J genes are TRBV20-1 and TRBJ1-5; maybe TRBD1 (5 bases). This CDR3 is 13 amino acids long. V was clipped by 3 bases and J by 3 bases, with 9 bases between them. Germline V gene lookup returns CDR1 DFQATT and CDR2 SNEGSKA (reference sequence). CDR3 DNA: TGCAGTGCTAGGCGGGGCGCCAATCAGCCCCAGCATTTT. It encodes CSARRGANQPQHF.

The rearrangement links TRBV6-1 to TRBJ1-5; the D is unclear. Germline CDR1 and CDR2: MNHNS and SASEGT. The CDR3 runs to 14 residues. Trimming took 7 bases from V and 4 from J, leaving 14 bases between them. CDR3 region: CASTPDGTNQPQHF. In DNA form, the CDR3 reads TGTGCCAGCACTCCGGACGGAACAAATCAGCCCCAGCATTTT.

The sample holds a few counts of this clonotype. The chain has TRBV6-1 and TRBJ1-4; no clear D gene. The length of the CDR3 is 14 residues. In germline, CDR1 is MNHNS, CDR2 SASEGT. Trimming took 6 bases from V and 4 from J, leaving 12 bases between them. DNA of the CDR3: TGTGCCAGCAGGGATGGGTTCAATAATGAAAAACTGTTTTTT. Translated: CASRDGFNNEKLFF.